One and the same sample provided the 13 T cell receptor beta chains below, sequenced in a study of response to subunit inactivated influenza vaccine. TCRdb itself ran the RT-PCR reads through MiXCR, one entry per CDR3 protein. The sample holds around 530,000 distinct CDR3 sequences, 16% seen once. Here the sequenced sample was CD4+ T cells sorted from PBMCs, taken around 2 years after vaccination. These receptors originate from a man between 45 and 75 years old who received an inactivated influenza vaccine.

By share of the sample, this clonotype is medium-sized. V usage is TRBV12-3 or TRBV12-4 and J usage is TRBJ2-2, with D perhaps matching TRBD1 (5 bases). Trimming cost V 3 bases and J 2 bases, with 13 bases left between them. This CDR3 region has 16 residues. CDR3 loop: CASSFGATFNTGELFF. The CDR3 DNA follows: TGTGCCAGCAGTTTTGGGGCGACTTTCAACACCGGGGAGCTGTTTTTT.

This clonotype has only a few counts. J is TRBJ2-7 and V is TRBV4-3, with D possibly TRBD1 on 6 matching bases. Trimming stripped 1 base from V and 6 bases from J, with 13 bases between. This CDR3 spans 14 amino acids. Germline V gene lookup returns CDR1 LGHNA and CDR2 YSLEER. CDR3 DNA: TGCGCCAGCAGCCAAGTCCTAGGGGGAGTCGAGCAGTACTTC. Translation gives CASSQVLGGVEQYF.

In this sample, this clonotype turned up a few times. This chain links TRBV10-1 with TRBJ2-1; 10 bases match TRBD1. The CDR3 has 15 residues. CDR1 is WNHNN and CDR2 is SYGVQD in the germline V gene (reference sequence). V dropped 1 base and J dropped 7; count of bases not matched to a gene: 4. CDR3 nucleotide sequence: TGCGCCAGCAGTGAGTATGACAGGGGGCGGAATGAGCAGTTCTTC. Its protein is CASSEYDRGRNEQFF.

In its sample, this clonotype was seen many times. The J gene is TRBJ1-4, the V gene TRBV10-3; 10 bases agree with TRBD1. The length of the CDR3 is 14 residues. Trimming cost V 10 bases and J 6 bases; bases outside gene matches: 8. Germline CDR1 is ENHRY and CDR2 is SYGVKD. This CDR3 reads CATGSGTGDEKLFF. The CDR3 nucleotides read TGTGCCACCGGATCCGGGACAGGGGATGAAAAACTGTTTTTT.

The chain uses TRBV10-3 and TRBJ2-4; D perhaps matches TRBD2 (5 bases). CDR1 is ENHRY, CDR2 SYGVKD, per germline. This CDR3 region has 11 residues. V lost 6 bases, J lost 8 bases, and 8 bases lay in between. The CDR3 protein is CAIRERDIQYF. CDR3 sequence (DNA): TGTGCCATCAGGGAGAGGGACATTCAGTACTTC.

In regard to this clonotype: This may be a read error: a much more frequent sequence differs by one nucleotide. This chain uses TRBV29-1 with TRBJ2-3, with D possibly matching TRBD2 (6 bases). The V gene's germline CDR1 is SQVTM and CDR2 ANQGSEA. This CDR3 comprises 16 residues. The CDR3 coding sequence is TGCAGCGTTGTTGGGCCCGGAGGGTCCAGCACAGAGACGCAGTATTTT. Translated: CSVVGPGGSSTETQYF.

The V and J genes are TRBV12-3 or TRBV12-4 and TRBJ2-2; TRBD2 is a possible D gene (5 bases). Trimming left V 2 bases short and J 5 bases short, with 12 bases between. The CDR3 has 15 residues. The DNA of the CDR3 is TGTGCCAGCAGTTTATGGGCGGAGGTAACCGGGGAGCTGTTTTTT. This sequence encodes CASSLWAEVTGELFF.

This clonotype was seen ten or more times. The rearrangement uses TRBV19 and TRBJ2-1; the D gene could be TRBD1 or TRBD2 (5 bases each). In germline, CDR1 is LNHDA, CDR2 SQIVND (reference sequence). Between the trimmed V and J ends, which lost 5 bases and 3 bases, there was a span of 11 bases. The CDR3 contains 14 residues. CDR3 sequence reads: CASSGLDSYNEQFF. The DNA of the CDR3 is TGTGCCAGTAGTGGACTCGACAGCTACAATGAGCAGTTCTTC. Supplemented by reference TRBV19 and TRBJ2-1, the full variable domain reads DGGITQSPKYLFRKEGQNVTLSCEQNLNHDAMYWYRQDPGQGLRLIYYSQIVNDFQKGDIAEGYSVSREKKESFPLTVTSAQKNPTAFYLCASSGLDSYNEQFFGPGTRLTVL.

A few counts support this clonotype. The chain combines TRBV6-1 with TRBJ1-2, with 10 nucleotides matching TRBD1. Germline CDR1 MNHNS, CDR2 SASEGT. This CDR3 contains 14 residues. The J segment lost 6 bases and the V segment lost 6 bases, leaving 7 bases of the junction unmatched. The CDR3 loop reads CASSRGQGVHGYTF. The CDR3 nucleotides are TGTGCCAGCAGCCGTGGACAGGGGGTACATGGCTACACCTTC.

In its sample, this clonotype was seen many times. The genes are TRBV12-3 or TRBV12-4 and TRBJ2-7, with a possible D match to TRBD1 (6 bases). The V end was cut by 5 bases, the J end by 0 bases, with 17 bases between. The CDR3 consists of 16 residues. DNA for the CDR3: TGTGCCAGCAGTCCCCGGACAGCTCTCCACTCCTACGAGCAGTACTTC. Encoded protein: CASSPRTALHSYEQYF.

The chain has TRBV5-1 and TRBJ1-4, with TRBD1 matching over 7 bases. Germline V lookup: CDR1 SGHRS, CDR2 YFSETQ. J was trimmed by 3 bases and V by 4 bases; bases with no gene match: 6. This CDR3 is 15 amino acids long. CDR3 protein: CASSLRQGANEKLFF. CDR3 nucleotides: TGCGCCAGCAGCCTGAGACAGGGCGCTAATGAAAAACTGTTTTTT.

The chain has TRBV6-5 and TRBJ2-7, with 9 bases fitting TRBD2. The CDR3 contains 15 residues. With 4 bases clipped from V and 5 bases from J, the junction kept 9 bases outside the gene matches. Germline V gives CDR1 MNHEY, CDR2 SVGAGI. The CDR3 sequence is CASSSTGLALHEQYF. CDR3 DNA sequence: TGTGCCAGCAGTTCAACGGGACTAGCACTGCACGAGCAGTACTTC.

The chain uses TRBV4-2 and TRBJ2-1; a weak D match, TRBD2 (5 bases). Germline V gives CDR1 LGHNA, CDR2 YNFKEQ. The CDR3 has 14 amino acids. Trimming shortened V by 3 bases and J by 6 bases, and 12 bases separated the two germline ends. For the CDR3, the DNA is TGTGCCAGCAGCCAGGGGAGCCGAGGCAATGAGCAGTTCTTC. Translated, it gives CASSQGSRGNEQFF.